The 3 T cell receptor beta chains below were found in one sample sequenced in a study of T cell responses to AZD1222 COVID-19 vaccine. Sequenced by immunoSEQ multiplex PCR; TCRdb stores in-frame clones only, minus some. This sample has 100,000 to 130,000 clones, with 70% to 90% found just once. The material sequenced was peripheral blood, taken 28 days after the second AZD1222 dose. These TCRs come from an adult who received the AZD1222 COVID-19 vaccine.

The chain carries TRBV3-1 (or the pseudogene TRBV3-2) and TRBJ2-7; no clear D. CDR1 is LGHDT and CDR2 is YNNKEL in the germline V gene (reference sequence). The CDR3 has 12 residues. Trimming shortened V by 4 bases and J by 3 bases, and 7 bases separated the two germline ends. DNA of the CDR3: TGTGCCAGCAGCCTGAAGGGCTACGAGCAGTACTTC. Translated: CASSLKGYEQYF.

The chain employs TRBV19 and TRBJ1-5; D remains ambiguous. V lost 6 bases, J lost 3 bases, and 12 bases lay in between. The germline V gene has CDR1 LNHDA and CDR2 SQIVND (reference sequence). The CDR3 contains 14 residues. CDR3 sequence: CASREAAINQPQHF. CDR3 in DNA: TGTGCCAGTAGAGAGGCAGCGATCAATCAGCCCCAGCATTTT.

V is TRBV15 and J is TRBJ2-7; D may correspond to TRBD1 or TRBD2 (5 bases each). V lost 5 bases and J 3 bases, leaving 8 bases between the germline ends. The V gene's germline CDR1 is LNHNV and CDR2 YYDKDF (reference sequence). The CDR3 is 12 amino acids. CDR3 DNA: TGTGCCACCAGCCGAGGGGACTACGAGCAGTACTTC. Translating gives CATSRGDYEQYF.